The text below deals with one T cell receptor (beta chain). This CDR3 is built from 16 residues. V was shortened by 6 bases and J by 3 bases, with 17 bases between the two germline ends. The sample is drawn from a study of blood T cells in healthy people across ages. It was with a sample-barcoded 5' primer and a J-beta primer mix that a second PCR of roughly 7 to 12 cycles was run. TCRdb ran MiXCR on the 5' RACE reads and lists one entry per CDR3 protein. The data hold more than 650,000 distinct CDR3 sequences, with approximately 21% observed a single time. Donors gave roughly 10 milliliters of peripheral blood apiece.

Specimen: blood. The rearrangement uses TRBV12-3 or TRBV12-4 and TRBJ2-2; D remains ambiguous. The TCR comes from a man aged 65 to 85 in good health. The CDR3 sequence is CASSSETQPYTGELFF. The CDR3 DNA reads TGTGCCAGCAGCTCCGAAACGCAGCCTTACACCGGGGAGCTGTTTTTT.